This TCR beta chain comes out of a study of blood T cells in healthy people across ages (dated by TCRdb to between 2014 and 2016). About the investigation overall: In model experiments, roughly one uniquely barcoded TCR beta cDNA molecule per two T cells was captured by template switching. Age-related changes in TCR beta repertoire diversity were measured in the study by deep sequencing normalized with unique cDNA molecular identifiers. Donors were grouped into four age groups: young (average 16 years), middle-aged (less than 40), aged (around 60) and long-lived (about 89). To avoid experimental bias, donors of different ages were spread randomly across the sequencing lanes. For two donors (one aged 18 to 30 and one aged 80 or older), the study analyzed two additional independent replicas of 1 million unique cDNA reads from the same blood draw.

This clonotype turned up a few times. This clone's antigen is unknown. Base qualities are not provided; no much larger clone lies one nucleotide away. Library preparation used 5' RACE. Sequencing was carried out with an Illumina HiSeq 2500. A second roughly 6 to 12 cycle PCR used a sample-barcoded 5' primer and a J-beta primer mix. Each TCR beta cDNA molecule received a unique molecular identifier from a template-switch 5' adaptor carrying 12 random nucleotides. At least 3 million CDR3-containing paired-end reads were obtained from each sample. All of the RNA was converted into first-strand cDNA using the Mint cDNA synthesis kit, with a TRBC-specific oligonucleotide serving as the primer. Following uracil-DNA glycosylase treatment, all cDNA underwent a first 18-cycle PCR with the universal primers M1SS and BC2_uni_R. The authors' pipeline ran thus. Each sample was normalized by randomly selecting 1 million high-quality reads, each carrying a distinct molecular identifier. Reads sharing molecular identifiers were discarded rather than binned into consensus sequences. MiTCR, with a Q25 quality threshold and the strictest error-elimination algorithm, was used for CDR3 identification, clonotype clustering and error correction. A nonparametric unseen species model using Euler transformation provided a lower-bound estimate of total TCR beta diversity. TCRdb reran the public reads through fastp at Q25 and MiXCR, keeping productive beta chains. Identical CDR3 proteins give one entry, which carries the most common genes and DNA. The authors' filters were not applied to this entry. A total of 730,000 or so distinct CDR3 sequences appear in this sample, roughly 45% of them only once. The ten top clones hold more than 20% of the sample.

General conclusions and limits of the study: The percentage of naive T cells measured by flow cytometry correlated strongly with observed TCR beta diversity. Compared with the aged group, the long-lived group had more naive CD4+ T cells, fewer expanded clones and increased TCR diversity, suggesting age selection. Since profiling was done on bulk unsorted PBMCs, naive and antigen-experienced compartments could not be conclusively compared. Donor CMV infection status was unknown, potentially confounding age-related changes in expanded clonotypes. Estimates of total diversity based on one million sequenced T cells were regarded as lower bounds and as underestimates. As age increased, observed TCR beta diversity per million T cells dropped in a roughly linear way, and a significant reduction was already evident by age 40.

From cysteine to phenylalanine, the CDR3 is 15 amino acids long. Only CDR3 DNA remains: 45 bases, in frame from the first base. Reading the germline V gene gives CDR1 SGHTA and CDR2 FQGNSA. Trimming accounts for 5 bases at V and 6 bases at J, while the number of junction bases matched to no gene is 8. Systemically healthy Caucasian individuals from Russia, about 38 in total and aged roughly 6 to 95 years, were included as donors. Each donor gave ten milliliters of peripheral blood, collected into EDTA-treated Vacutainer tubes. Ficoll-Paque density-gradient centrifugation was used to isolate PBMCs, with at least 7 million obtained per sample. Trizol reagent was used to extract total RNA from the PBMCs, yielding at least 5 micrograms per sample. Naive CD45RAhigh/CD27high T cell percentages were measured by flow cytometry on a PBMC aliquot from every donor.

This clonotype originated in a woman in her fifties or sixties in good health. The sample taken for sequencing was blood. The sequence joins TRBV7-2 to TRBJ2-7; 12 of the junction bases match TRBD2. The nucleotide sequence is TGTGCCAGCAGCACCGGACTAGCGGGGAAGGGCGAGCAGTACTTC. Its product reads: CASSTGLAGKGEQYF.